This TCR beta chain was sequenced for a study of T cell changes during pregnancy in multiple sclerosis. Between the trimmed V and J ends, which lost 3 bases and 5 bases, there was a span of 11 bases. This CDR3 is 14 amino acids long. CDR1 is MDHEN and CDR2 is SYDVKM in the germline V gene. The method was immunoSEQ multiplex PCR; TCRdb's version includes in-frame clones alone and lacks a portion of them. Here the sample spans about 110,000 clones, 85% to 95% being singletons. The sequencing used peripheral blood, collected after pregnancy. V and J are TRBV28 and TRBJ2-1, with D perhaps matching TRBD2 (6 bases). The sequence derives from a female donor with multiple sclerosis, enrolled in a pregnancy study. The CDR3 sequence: CASSLAGGNNEQFF. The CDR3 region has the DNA TGTGCCAGCAGTTTGGCCGGGGGAAACAATGAGCAGTTCTTC.